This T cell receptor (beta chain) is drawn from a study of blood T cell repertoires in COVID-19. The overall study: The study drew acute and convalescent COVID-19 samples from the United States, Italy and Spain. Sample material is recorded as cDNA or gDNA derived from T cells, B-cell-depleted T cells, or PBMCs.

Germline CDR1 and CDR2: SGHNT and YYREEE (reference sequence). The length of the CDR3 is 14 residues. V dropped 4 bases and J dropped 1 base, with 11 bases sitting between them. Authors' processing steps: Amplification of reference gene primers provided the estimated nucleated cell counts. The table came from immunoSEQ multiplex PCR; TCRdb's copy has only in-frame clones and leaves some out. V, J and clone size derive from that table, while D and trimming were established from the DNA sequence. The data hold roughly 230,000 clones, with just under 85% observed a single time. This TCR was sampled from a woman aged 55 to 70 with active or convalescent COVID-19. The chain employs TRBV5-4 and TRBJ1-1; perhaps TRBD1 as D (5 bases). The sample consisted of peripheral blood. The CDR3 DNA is TGTGCCAGCAGCCCGCTCCAGGGGAACACTGAAGCTTTCTTT. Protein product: CASSPLQGNTEAFF.